This entry lists 4 T cell receptor beta chains sequenced from one sample in a study of blood T cell repertoires in COVID-19. Using immunoSEQ multiplex PCR, the repertoire was profiled, and TCRdb retains in-frame clones only, with some absent. The sample shows about 210,000 clones, around nine tenths of them seen only once. Sample: peripheral blood. All receptors come from a man aged 35 to 55 with acute or convalescent COVID-19.

The chain carries TRBV3-1 (or the pseudogene TRBV3-2) and TRBJ1-3; D is unclear. CDR1 is LGHDT and CDR2 is YNNKEL in the germline V gene (reference sequence). There are 10 residues in the CDR3. The V end lost 8 bases, the J end lost 7 bases, and 6 bases lay between the germline ends. The CDR3 nucleotides are TGTGCCAGCGGAGGGAACACCATATATTTT. Encoded protein: CASGGNTIYF.

The chain combines TRBV5-5 with TRBJ1-1, with TRBD1 as a possible D gene (6 bases). Germline values: CDR1 SGHKS, CDR2 YYEKEE (reference sequence). CDR3 length equals 14 residues. V gave up 4 bases and J gave up 5 bases, with 15 bases separating them. CDR3 DNA: TGTGCCAGCAGCCCAGGGGTGGGATGGACTGAAGCTTTCTTT. Protein product: CASSPGVGWTEAFF.

This clone was seen a handful of times. CDR3 coding DNA: TGTGCCAGCAGGAGTGCGGGCGGGGATAATTCACCCCTCCACTTT. It translates to CASRSAGGDNSPLHF. V and J are TRBV2 and TRBJ1-6; D gene unclear. Germline V gene lookup returns CDR1 SNHLY and CDR2 FYNNEI. V lost 6 bases to trimming and J lost 5 bases, with 14 bases between them. This CDR3 has 15 residues.

V and J are TRBV7-2 and TRBJ2-4; 7 nucleotides agree with TRBD1. In germline, CDR1 is SGHTA, CDR2 FQGNSA. CDR3 length: 17 amino acids. V shed 0 bases, J shed 10 bases, and the junction held 15 bases outside the gene matches. The CDR3 DNA is TGTGCCAGCAGCTTAGCGCCTTTCGTTGGGACAGATAGAATTCAGTACTTC. Translated: CASSLAPFVGTDRIQYF.